This T cell receptor (beta chain) was captured by sequencing in a study of T cell changes during pregnancy in multiple sclerosis. TCRdb keeps only in-frame clones here, not all; method: immunoSEQ multiplex PCR. The sample yields under 120,000 clones, 90% to 95% seen once. Points on this clone: A read error may account for a junction end that differs from germline.

Germline V gene data show CDR1 as MNHEY and CDR2 as SMNVEV (reference sequence). CDR3 length: 13 residues. J is TRBJ2-7 and V is TRBV27, with 8 bases aligning to TRBD1. This material consisted of peripheral blood, taken after pregnancy. This TCR came from a female donor with multiple sclerosis, enrolled in a pregnancy study. In nucleotides, the CDR3 is TGTGCCAGCAGTACGTACCCAGGGGGCTTTTGTCACTTC. Its translation is CASSTYPGGFCHF.